Sequencing of this T cell receptor beta chain was carried out in a study of blood T cell repertoires in COVID-19. Study-level background: Acute and convalescent COVID-19 samples came from the United States, Italy and Spain. T cells, B-cell-depleted T cells, or PBMCs supplied cDNA or gDNA.

The V end lost 2 bases, the J end lost 7 bases, and 11 bases lay between the germline ends. The CDR3 has 14 amino acids. Germline lookup yields CDR1 SNHLY and CDR2 FYNNEI. Methods used by the authors: The authors estimated nucleated cell counts from reference gene primer amplification. Profiling relied on immunoSEQ multiplex PCR, and the TCRdb table lists in-frame clones only, not all of them. That table gives V, J and clone size, and the DNA gave D and trimming. In the table there are tens of thousands of clones, approximately 80% of which are singletons. The sample consisted of peripheral blood. The rearrangement links TRBV2 to TRBJ1-4; TRBD1 is a possible D gene (5 bases). This clonotype was sampled from a man in his 70s with acute or convalescent COVID-19. Here the CDR3 DNA reads TGTGCCAGCAGTGAATGGGACTTGGGTGAAAAACTGTTTTTT. Translation gives CASSEWDLGEKLFF.